Following are 9 T cell receptor beta chains from one sample sequenced in a study of cytomegalovirus exposure and HLA in healthy donors. 60 Vbeta and 13 Jbeta primers were used in PCR. Method: immunoSEQ multiplex PCR; TCRdb's copy keeps in-frame clones and lacks some. The repertoire consists of about 190,000 clones, with over 70% occurring once and the leading ten covering around 3.9%. Specimen: PBMCs. These receptors all stem from a man in his fifties or sixties in good health and CMV-seronegative.

The chain recombines TRBV7-9 with TRBJ1-5; TRBD1 might be the D (5 bases). The V and J ends lost 0 bases and 2 bases respectively, with 8 bases between them. Germline CDR1 and CDR2: SEHNR and FQNEAQ (reference sequence). The CDR3 runs to 15 residues. The CDR3 bases are TGTGCCAGCAGCTTAGCAGGAGGGGGCAATCAGCCCCAGCATTTT. Protein product: CASSLAGGGNQPQHF.

V is TRBV6-5 and J is TRBJ1-6, with 8 bases matching TRBD1. CDR3 length: 16 amino acids. The V gene's germline CDR1 is MNHEY and CDR2 SVGAGI. With V trimmed by 2 bases and J by 10 bases, 10 bases remained unmatched. This CDR3 is CASSYPGQVLGSPLHF. In DNA, the CDR3 is TGTGCCAGCAGTTACCCGGGACAGGTTCTCGGCTCACCCCTCCACTTT.

The rearrangement joins TRBV10-1 to TRBJ2-7; possible D gene TRBD2, 6 bases. Trimming left V 5 bases short and J 3 bases short, with 14 bases between. Looked up from germline, CDR1 is WNHNN and CDR2 is SYGVQD (reference sequence). The CDR3 has 14 amino acids. CDR3 amino acids: CASSPGTGFYEQYF. The CDR3 DNA sequence: TGCGCCAGCAGTCCCGGGACTGGCTTCTACGAGCAGTACTTC.

The chain couples TRBV19 to TRBJ2-2; D remains ambiguous. Germline lookup yields CDR1 LNHDA and CDR2 SQIVND (reference sequence). V lost 6 bases to trimming and J lost 1 base, with 12 bases between them. This CDR3 is 15 amino acids long. CDR3 residues: CASRVNKRNTGELFF. The CDR3 coding sequence is TGTGCCAGTAGGGTTAACAAAAGGAACACCGGGGAGCTGTTTTTT.

This clone was recorded many times. The chain recombines TRBV4-3 with TRBJ2-5; TRBD2 aligns across 7 bases. Germline V CDR1 and CDR2: LGHNA, YSLEER. Germline trimming cut 4 bases from V and 0 bases from J; bases unmatched to any gene: 5. The CDR3 has 15 residues. CDR3 sequence reads: CASSPSAGDQETQYF. CDR3 bases: TGCGCCAGCAGCCCTTCGGCGGGGGACCAAGAGACCCAGTACTTC.

This chain joins TRBV28 and TRBJ2-4; maybe TRBD1 (6 bases). CDR1 is MDHEN, CDR2 SYDVKM, per germline. V was trimmed by 9 bases and J by 4 bases, leaving 16 bases between them. The CDR3 contains 14 residues. The CDR3 bases are TGTGCCAGAGGTTGGGGACAACCAAAAAACATTCAGTACTTC. Its translation: CARGWGQPKNIQYF. Looking up the rest from reference TRBV28 and TRBJ2-4 gives the full variable domain: DVKVTQSSRYLVKRTGEKVFLECVQDMDHENMFWYRQDPGLGLRLIYFSYDVKMKEKGDIPEGYSVSREKKERFSLILESASTNQTSMYLCARGWGQPKNIQYFGAGTRLSVL.

The chain carries TRBV5-5 and TRBJ1-1; the D is unclear. CDR3 length equals 11 residues. Germline-derived CDR1 and CDR2 are SGHKS and YYEKEE (reference sequence). V lost 4 bases to trimming and J lost 5 bases, with 6 bases between them. For the CDR3, the DNA is TGTGCCAGCAGCGCGAAGACTGAAGCTTTCTTT. It is translated as CASSAKTEAFF.

This chain uses TRBV25-1 with TRBJ1-2; 9 bases fit TRBD1. Unmatched junction bases numbered 10, after V lost 6 bases and J lost 8 bases. Per germline, CDR1 MGHDK and CDR2 SYGVNS. This CDR3 is built from 14 residues. CDR3 amino acids: CASSLPGQGRGYTF. CDR3 coding DNA: TGTGCCAGCAGCCTCCCGGGACAGGGACGGGGCTACACCTTC.

The V and J genes are TRBV10-3 and TRBJ2-7, with a tentative D call TRBD2 (6 bases). Germline assignment: CDR1 ENHRY and CDR2 SYGVKD. The CDR3 has 11 residues. The germline V and J ends were trimmed by 10 bases and 3 bases, with 10 bases remaining between them. The CDR3 nucleotides read TGTGCCACCGGGGGAGGCTACGAGCAGTACTTC. Protein sequence: CATGGGYEQYF.